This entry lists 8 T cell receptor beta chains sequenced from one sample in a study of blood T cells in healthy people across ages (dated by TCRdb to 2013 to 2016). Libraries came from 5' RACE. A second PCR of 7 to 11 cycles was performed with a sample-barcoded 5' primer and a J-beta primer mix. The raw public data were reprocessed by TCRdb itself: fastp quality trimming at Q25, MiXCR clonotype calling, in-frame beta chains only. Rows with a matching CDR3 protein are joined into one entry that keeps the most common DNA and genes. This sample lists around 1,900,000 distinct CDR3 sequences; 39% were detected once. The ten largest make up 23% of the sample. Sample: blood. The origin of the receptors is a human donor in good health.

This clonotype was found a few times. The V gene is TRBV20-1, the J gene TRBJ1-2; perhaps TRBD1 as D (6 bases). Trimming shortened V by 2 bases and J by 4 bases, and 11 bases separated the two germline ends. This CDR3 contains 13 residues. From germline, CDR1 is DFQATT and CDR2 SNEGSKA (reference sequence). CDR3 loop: CSARSGASYGYTF. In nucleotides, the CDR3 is TGCAGTGCTAGATCAGGGGCGAGCTATGGCTACACCTTC.

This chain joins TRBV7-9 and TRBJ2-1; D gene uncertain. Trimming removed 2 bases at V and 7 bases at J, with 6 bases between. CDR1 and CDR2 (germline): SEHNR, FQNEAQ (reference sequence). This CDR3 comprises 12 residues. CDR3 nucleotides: TGTGCCAGCAGCTTATTTCTGAATGAGCAGTTCTTC. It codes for CASSLFLNEQFF.

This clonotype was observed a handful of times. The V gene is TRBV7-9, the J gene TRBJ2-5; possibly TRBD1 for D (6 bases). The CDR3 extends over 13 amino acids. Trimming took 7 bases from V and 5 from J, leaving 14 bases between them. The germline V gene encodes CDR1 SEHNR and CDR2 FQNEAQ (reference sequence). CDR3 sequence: CASTVSGAETQYF. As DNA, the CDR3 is TGTGCCAGCACAGTATCAGGGGCCGAGACCCAGTACTTC.

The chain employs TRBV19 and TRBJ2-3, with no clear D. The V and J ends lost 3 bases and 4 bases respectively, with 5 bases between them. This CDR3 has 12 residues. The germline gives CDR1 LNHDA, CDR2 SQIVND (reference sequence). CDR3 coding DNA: TGTGCCAGTAGTATTGCCCCAGATACGCAGTATTTT. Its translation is CASSIAPDTQYF.

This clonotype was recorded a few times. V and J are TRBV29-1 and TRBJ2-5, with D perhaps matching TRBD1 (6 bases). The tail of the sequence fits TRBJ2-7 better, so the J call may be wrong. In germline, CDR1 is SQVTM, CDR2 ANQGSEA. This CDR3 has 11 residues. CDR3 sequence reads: CSVADRIEQYF. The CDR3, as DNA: TGCAGCGTTGCCGACAGGATCGAGCAGTACTTC.

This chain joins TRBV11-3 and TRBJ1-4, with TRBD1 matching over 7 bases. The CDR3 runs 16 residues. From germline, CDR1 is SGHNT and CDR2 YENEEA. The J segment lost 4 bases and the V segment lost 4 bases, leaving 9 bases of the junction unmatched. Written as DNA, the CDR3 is TGTGCCAGCAGCTCCGGACAGGCCGCTCATAATGAAAAACTGTTTTTT. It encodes CASSSGQAAHNEKLFF.

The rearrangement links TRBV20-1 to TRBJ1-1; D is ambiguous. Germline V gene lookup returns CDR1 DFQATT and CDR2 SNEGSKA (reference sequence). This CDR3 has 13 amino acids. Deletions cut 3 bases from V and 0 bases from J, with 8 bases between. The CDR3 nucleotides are TGCAGTGCTAGGTTTGAAGTGAACACTGAAGCTTTCTTT. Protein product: CSARFEVNTEAFF.

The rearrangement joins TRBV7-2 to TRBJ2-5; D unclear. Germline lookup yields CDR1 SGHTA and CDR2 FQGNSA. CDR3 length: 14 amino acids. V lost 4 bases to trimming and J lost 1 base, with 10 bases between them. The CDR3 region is CASSSELGQETQYF. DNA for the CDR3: TGTGCCAGCAGCTCAGAATTAGGCCAAGAGACCCAGTACTTC.